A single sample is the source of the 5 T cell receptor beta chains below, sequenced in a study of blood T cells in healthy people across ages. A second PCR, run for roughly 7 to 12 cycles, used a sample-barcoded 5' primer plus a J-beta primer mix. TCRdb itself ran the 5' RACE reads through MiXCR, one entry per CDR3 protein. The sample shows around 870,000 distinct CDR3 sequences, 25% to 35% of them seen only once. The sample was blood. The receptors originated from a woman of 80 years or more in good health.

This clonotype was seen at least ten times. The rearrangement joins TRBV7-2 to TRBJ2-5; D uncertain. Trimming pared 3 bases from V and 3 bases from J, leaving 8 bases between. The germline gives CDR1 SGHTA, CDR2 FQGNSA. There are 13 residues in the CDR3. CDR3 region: CASSLGPKETQYF. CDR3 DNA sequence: TGTGCCAGCAGCTTGGGCCCTAAAGAGACCCAGTACTTC.

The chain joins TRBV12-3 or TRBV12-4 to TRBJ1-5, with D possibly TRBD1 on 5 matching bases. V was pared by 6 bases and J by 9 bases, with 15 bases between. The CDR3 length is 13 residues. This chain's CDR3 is CASRHPGVGPQHF. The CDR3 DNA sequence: TGTGCCAGCAGGCACCCGGGGGTAGGGCCCCAGCATTTT.

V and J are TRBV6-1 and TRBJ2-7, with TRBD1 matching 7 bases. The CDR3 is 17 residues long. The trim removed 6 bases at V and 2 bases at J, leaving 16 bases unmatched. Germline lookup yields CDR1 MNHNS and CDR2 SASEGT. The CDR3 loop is CASRHRPTGLAPYEQYF. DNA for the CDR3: TGTGCCAGCAGGCACCGTCCGACAGGGCTAGCTCCCTACGAGCAGTACTTC.

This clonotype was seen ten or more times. CDR3 sequence: CASSLQSSSFTDTQYF. DNA of the CDR3: TGTGCCAGCAGCTTACAGTCTAGTTCCTTCACAGATACGCAGTATTTT. The chain is built from TRBV7-2 and TRBJ2-3; D ambiguous. Germline V lookup: CDR1 SGHTA, CDR2 FQGNSA. The CDR3 covers 16 residues. V was cut by 2 bases and J by 2 bases, with 14 bases left in between.

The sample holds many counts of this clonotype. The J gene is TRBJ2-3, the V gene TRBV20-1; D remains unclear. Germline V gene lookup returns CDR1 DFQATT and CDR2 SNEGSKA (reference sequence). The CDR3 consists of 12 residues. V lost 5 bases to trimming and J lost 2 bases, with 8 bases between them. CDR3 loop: CSACGNTDTQYF. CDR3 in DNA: TGCAGTGCTTGTGGGAACACAGATACGCAGTATTTT.